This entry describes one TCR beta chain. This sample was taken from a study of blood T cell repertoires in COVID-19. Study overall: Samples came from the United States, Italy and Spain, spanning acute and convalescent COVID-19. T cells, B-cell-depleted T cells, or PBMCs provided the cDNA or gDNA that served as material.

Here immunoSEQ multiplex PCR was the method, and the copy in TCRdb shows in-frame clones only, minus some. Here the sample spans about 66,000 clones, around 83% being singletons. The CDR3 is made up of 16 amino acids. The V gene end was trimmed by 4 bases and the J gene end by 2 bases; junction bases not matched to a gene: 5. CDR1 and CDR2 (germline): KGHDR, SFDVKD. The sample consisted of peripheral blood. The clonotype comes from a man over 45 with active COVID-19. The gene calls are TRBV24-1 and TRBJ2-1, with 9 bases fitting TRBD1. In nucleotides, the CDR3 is TGTGCCACCAGTGACCGGGGACAGGGCCCCTACAATGAGCAGTTCTTC. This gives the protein CATSDRGQGPYNEQFF.